The 14 T cell receptor beta chains in this list originate from one sample, sequenced in a study of T cells after yellow fever vaccination. TCRdb passed the 5' RACE reads through MiXCR, listing each CDR3 protein once. The sample records around 350,000 distinct CDR3 sequences, under 7.5% being singletons. Sequenced material: PBMCs, taken 5 days after the yellow fever booster vaccination. Source of these receptors: a man aged 30 to 45 who received the YFV17D yellow fever vaccine.

This clonotype was seen ten or more times. This chain connects TRBV6-1 to TRBJ2-5; TRBD1 might be the D (6 bases). V lost 10 bases and J 5 bases, leaving 17 bases between the germline ends. The CDR3 covers 13 residues. CDR1 is MNHNS, CDR2 SASEGT, per germline. This CDR3 is CATNRDTMETQYF. In DNA form, the CDR3 reads TGTGCCACCAACCGGGACACCATGGAGACCCAGTACTTC.

This clonotype showed up many times. This rearrangement joins TRBV5-1 to TRBJ2-1; TRBD2 matches at 9 bases. Per germline, CDR1 SGHRS and CDR2 YFSETQ. J was trimmed by 2 bases and V by 0 bases; bases with no gene match: 6. The CDR3 spans 17 residues. The DNA of the CDR3 is TGCGCCAGCAGCTTGGTGGTTGGCGGGAGGGCCTACAATGAGCAGTTCTTC. It specifies CASSLVVGGRAYNEQFF.

This clonotype showed up many times. The chain employs TRBV4-2 and TRBJ2-3; D unresolved. Trimming took 2 bases from V and 2 from J, leaving 8 bases between them. CDR3 length: 14 amino acids. CDR1 is LGHNA, CDR2 YNFKEQ, per germline. The CDR3 region is CASSQQHPTDTQYF. CDR3 coding DNA: TGTGCCAGCAGCCAACAGCACCCCACAGATACGCAGTATTTT.

This rearrangement joins TRBV6-2 or TRBV6-3 to TRBJ2-4; 8 bases align to TRBD2. Germline V gene lookup returns CDR1 MNHEY and CDR2 SVGEGT. This CDR3 region has 15 residues. V shed 5 bases, J shed 4 bases, and the junction held 7 bases outside the gene matches. Here the CDR3 DNA reads TGTGCCAGCAGTCCCCCCGGGACTAGGAAAAACATTCAGTACTTC. Translation: CASSPPGTRKNIQYF.

Concerning this clonotype itself: This could be a read error, since a much larger clone is one nucleotide away. This chain links TRBV20-1 with TRBJ2-7; no reliable D call. The CDR3 contains 9 residues. Germline V gene lookup returns CDR1 DFQATT and CDR2 SNEGSKA (reference sequence). The CDR3, as DNA: TGCAGTGCTTCGGCCGAGAAGTACTTC. Translated, it gives CSASAEKYF.

In its sample, this clonotype was seen a few times. This rearrangement joins TRBV7-6 to TRBJ2-3, with D perhaps matching TRBD2 (5 bases). Germline CDR1 SGHVS, CDR2 FNYEAQ. Between the trimmed V and J ends, which lost 4 bases and 5 bases, there was a span of 19 bases. This CDR3 comprises 16 residues. The CDR3 sequence is CASSSPDFDGGDTQYF. In DNA, the CDR3 is TGTGCCAGCAGCTCCCCGGACTTTGACGGAGGAGATACGCAGTATTTT.

This clonotype was counted only a few times. V and J are TRBV20-1 and TRBJ1-2, with D perhaps matching TRBD1 (6 bases). This CDR3 has 13 residues. The V end lost 3 bases, the J end lost 7 bases, and 15 bases lay between the germline ends. Germline V CDR1 and CDR2: DFQATT, SNEGSKA (reference sequence). The CDR3 DNA reads as TGCAGTGCTAGTATGGGCAGGGGTTTTGGCTACACCTTC. It codes for CSASMGRGFGYTF.

This clonotype was recorded at least ten times. This chain uses TRBV3-1 with TRBJ2-1, with TRBD2 matching over 8 bases. This CDR3 has 13 amino acids. The V gene end was trimmed by 1 base and the J gene end by 9 bases; junction bases not matched to a gene: 2. CDR1 is LGHDT, CDR2 YNNKEL, per germline (reference sequence). The CDR3: CASSQVTSVEQFF. The CDR3 region has the DNA TGTGCCAGCAGCCAAGTGACTAGCGTTGAGCAGTTCTTC.

This chain joins TRBV4-3 and TRBJ2-6; D is unresolved. Germline CDR1 and CDR2: LGHNA and YSLEER. V dropped 1 base and J dropped 0 bases, with 13 bases sitting between them. CDR3 length equals 18 residues. CDR3 in DNA: TGCGCCAGCAGCCAAGCCCACCAACACGGCTCTGGGGCCAACGTCCTGACTTTC. Translating gives CASSQAHQHGSGANVLTF.

This clonotype was detected ten times or more. The rearrangement uses TRBV7-2 and TRBJ2-3, with TRBD1 identical over 9 bases. Germline CDR1 reads SGHTA; CDR2 reads FQGNSA. V lost 1 base to trimming and J lost 8 bases; unmatched junction nucleotides: 7. The CDR3 sequence is 15 residues long. The CDR3 DNA is TGTGCCAGCAGCTTAGACACAGGGGGCGGGCGTACGCAGTATTTT. Protein product: CASSLDTGGGRTQYF.

V gene TRBV4-2 combines with J gene TRBJ2-3; D gene unclear. The CDR3 runs 14 residues. Deletions cut 0 bases from V and 2 bases from J, with 6 bases between. In germline, CDR1 is LGHNA, CDR2 YNFKEQ. The CDR3 spells CASSQEGTTDTQYF. The DNA for the CDR3 is TGTGCCAGCAGCCAAGAAGGTACCACAGATACGCAGTATTTT.

This clonotype was observed a handful of times. The rearrangement links TRBV18 to TRBJ1-1; 7 bases are shared with TRBD1. CDR3 length: 13 amino acids. The ends lost 6 bases at V and 7 bases at J; junction bases unmatched: 8. Germline assignment: CDR1 KGHSH and CDR2 LQKENI. CDR3: CASSLDRESEAFF. The CDR3 DNA follows: TGTGCCAGCTCCCTCGACAGGGAGAGTGAAGCTTTCTTT.

This clonotype appeared many times. The rearrangement uses TRBV28 and TRBJ2-5; D possibly corresponds to TRBD1 (6 bases). V lost 6 bases and J 4 bases, leaving 9 bases between the germline ends. Germline CDR1 MDHEN, CDR2 SYDVKM. The CDR3 is made up of 12 amino acids. CDR3 bases: TGTGCCAGCAGGGACAGTAGAGAGACCCAGTACTTC. Residues: CASRDSRETQYF.

The rearrangement joins TRBV4-3 to TRBJ2-2; 9 bases match TRBD2. The CDR3 consists of 15 residues. V was clipped by 4 bases and J by 3 bases; unmatched bases: 3. Germline V lookup: CDR1 LGHNA, CDR2 YSLEER. The CDR3 sequence is CASSRLAADTGELFF. As DNA, the CDR3 is TGCGCCAGCAGCCGACTAGCGGCAGACACCGGGGAGCTGTTTTTT.